The rows below give T cell receptor beta chains drawn from one sample of a study of control samples from healthy donors and cancer patients. The protocol was immunoSEQ multiplex PCR, while the TCRdb copy is restricted to in-frame clones and leaves out a portion. The data show about 40,000 clones, about 90% seen once. Sequencing used blood. The receptors derive from a woman in her forties or fifties in good health. The CDR3 runs from the conserved cysteine through the conserved F or W. A D gene is named only where the DNA matches it firmly. Rows may omit the clone size; those that give it use once, few, many or a size class.

size,D,V,J,DNA,CDR3
-,-,TRBV3-1/TRBV3-2,TRBJ1-5,TGTGCCAGCAGCCCAGGGTTCGACAATCAGCCCCAGCATTTT,CASSPGFDNQPQHF
-,-,TRBV18,TRBJ2-3,TGTGCCAGCTCGCCACTGGGGGGCAAGGCAGATACGCAGTATTTT,CASSPLGGKADTQYF
-,TRBD1,TRBV28,TRBJ1-5,TGTGCCAGCAGTTTACGACAGGGCCCTCAGCCCCAGCATTTT,CASSLRQGPQPQHF
-,-,TRBV15,TRBJ1-1,TGTGCCACCAGTCTGTTCGGATTGGGCACTGAAGCTTTCTTT,CATSLFGLGTEAFF
few,-,TRBV5-1,TRBJ2-7,TGCGCCAGCAATAACGGAGTTTACGAGCAGTACTTC,CASNNGVYEQYF
few,-,TRBV7-6,TRBJ1-5,TGTGCCAGCAGCGAGGGCCCCGCAAAGAATCAGCCCCAGCATTTT,CASSEGPAKNQPQHF
-,-,TRBV18,TRBJ1-2,TGTGCCAGCTCACCCACGAAGGAGAACTATGGCTACACCTTC,CASSPTKENYGYTF
once,TRBD1,TRBV6-7,TRBJ1-4,TGTGCCAGCAGTTACTCGATTAAGGGCCGGACAGGGCAGAAAAAACTGTTTTTT,CASSYSIKGRTGQKKLFF
-,-,TRBV20-1,TRBJ1-6,TGCAGTGCTAGTAAACAGTGGGAATCACCCCTCCACTTT,CSASKQWESPLHF
-,-,TRBV7-9,TRBJ1-2,TGTGCCAGCAGCTTTGTTACAGGCAACTATGGCTACACCTTC,CASSFVTGNYGYTF
-,TRBD1,TRBV5-1,TRBJ1-1,TGCGCCAGCAGCTTGGGACGGGACAGGTTTACTGAAGCTTTCTTT,CASSLGRDRFTEAFF
-,-,TRBV2,TRBJ2-2,TGTGCCAGCAGTGTTAGGGGGGGCAACACCGGGGAGCTGTTTTTT,CASSVRGGNTGELFF
once,-,TRBV6-6,TRBJ2-1,TGTGCCAGCAGTTACCCCCGTCGCGGGCCCCATGAGCAGTTCTTC,CASSYPRRGPHEQFF
-,-,TRBV6-5,TRBJ2-5,TGTGCCAGCAGACCCTATAACCAAGAGACCCAGTACTTC,CASRPYNQETQYF
-,-,TRBV15,TRBJ1-4,TGTGCCACCAGCAGAGCAGGGACAACTAATGAAAAACTGTTTTTT,CATSRAGTTNEKLFF
-,-,TRBV10-2,TRBJ2-1,TGCGCCAGCAGTGAGAGGGGCCGAAACAATGAGCAGTTCTTC,CASSERGRNNEQFF
once,-,TRBV29-1,TRBJ1-5,TGCAGCGTTGTGTCAGGGATCAATCAGCCCCAGCATTTT,CSVVSGINQPQHF
-,TRBD1,TRBV3-1/TRBV3-2,TRBJ2-1,TGTGCCAGCAGTCAATTCGGGCCCCGGGACAGCGCATACAATGAGCAGTTCTTC,CASSQFGPRDSAYNEQFF
-,TRBD1,TRBV5-6,TRBJ1-6,TGTGCCAGCAGCCCCCCGGGACAGGGCAATTCACCCCTCCACTTT,CASSPPGQGNSPLHF
-,-,TRBV28,TRBJ1-1,TGTGCCAGCAGTTTAACAGACCCGGGGACTGAAGCTTTCTTT,CASSLTDPGTEAFF
once,-,TRBV25-1,TRBJ2-1,TGTGCCAGCAGTGATGCGGGGCGCCGCAATGAGCAGTTCTTC,CASSDAGRRNEQFF
once,-,TRBV19,TRBJ1-2,TGTGCCAGTAGTATTACCAGATTTAACTATGGCTACACCTTC,CASSITRFNYGYTF
-,TRBD1,TRBV2,TRBJ1-1,TGTGCCAGCAGTTCAGGACAGGCTCTTTATGCCTTCTTT,CASSSGQALYAFF
-,TRBD1,TRBV19,TRBJ1-2,TGTGCCAGTAGTAGGGGGGACAGCAACTATGGCTACACCTTC,CASSRGDSNYGYTF
-,-,TRBV28,TRBJ1-1,TGTGCCAGCAGTTTCGGGGGCCGGAACACTGAAGCTTTCTTT,CASSFGGRNTEAFF
-,TRBD1,TRBV10-3,TRBJ1-5,TGTGCCATCAGTGCGACAGGGACGAATCAGCCCCAGCATTTT,CAISATGTNQPQHF
few,TRBD2,TRBV19,TRBJ2-3,TGTGCCAGTAGTAAGCTGCTAGCGGGGGGCACTCTAAACACAGATACGCAGTATTTT,CASSKLLAGGTLNTDTQYF
-,-,TRBV18,TRBJ1-3,TGTGCCAGCTCAATCACGGATGCCTCTGGAAACACCATATATTTT,CASSITDASGNTIYF
-,TRBD1,TRBV9,TRBJ2-2,TGTGCCAGCAGCTCGCCGAGACAGGGCAAGGACACCGGGGAGCTGTTTTTT,CASSSPRQGKDTGELFF
-,-,TRBV10-3,TRBJ1-2,TGTGCCATTAGAGGGGGGGTTTATGGCTACACCTTC,CAIRGGVYGYTF
once,-,TRBV7-8,TRBJ1-2,TGTGCCAGCAGCCGCGGGACGGCTAACTATGGCTACACCTTC,CASSRGTANYGYTF
-,-,TRBV6-5,TRBJ1-1,TGTGCCAGCACCCGAACGAACACTGAAGCTTTCTTT,CASTRTNTEAFF
-,TRBD1,TRBV6-6,TRBJ1-2,TGTGCCAGCAGTAGAGGGGGCGAAACAAGCTACACCTTC,CASSRGGETSYTF
-,-,TRBV25-1,TRBJ1-2,TGTGCCAGCAGTGAATATAGTCGCTATGGCTACACCTTC,CASSEYSRYGYTF
once,-,TRBV28,TRBJ1-5,TGTGCCAGCAGTTTATTAGACCTTCGGCCCCAGCATTTT,CASSLLDLRPQHF
-,-,TRBV6-5,TRBJ2-2,TGTGCCAGCTCGAGAGACATGCGAACCGGGGAGCTGTTTTTT,CASSRDMRTGELFF
-,-,TRBV6-2/TRBV6-3,TRBJ2-5,TGTGCCAGCAGTTACCGCAATTTGGCTGAGACCCAGTACTTC,CASSYRNLAETQYF
-,-,TRBV5-1,TRBJ1-3,TGCGCCAGCAGCTTGGTAGGTACGCCTGGAAACACCATATATTTT,CASSLVGTPGNTIYF
-,TRBD2,TRBV5-1,TRBJ2-3,TGCGCCAGCAGCTTGGCTAGCGGGGGGTGGGCAGATACGCAGTATTTT,CASSLASGGWADTQYF
-,-,TRBV10-3,TRBJ1-4,TGTGCCATCAGCGACGGGAGCGTAGCTGAAAAACTGTTTTTT,CAISDGSVAEKLFF
-,TRBD1,TRBV15,TRBJ1-2,TGTGCCACTACCAGGGGGCTTGACTATGGCTACACCTTC,CATTRGLDYGYTF
-,-,TRBV27,TRBJ1-2,TGTGCCAGCAGTTTATCCGGGCTCTATGGCTACACCTTC,CASSLSGLYGYTF
few,-,TRBV5-5,TRBJ1-1,TGTGCCAGCAGCTCCTCCTTCTTATTTGACACTGAAGCTTTCTTT,CASSSSFLFDTEAFF
-,-,TRBV3-1/TRBV3-2,TRBJ1-3,TGTGCCAGCAGCCAAGGGTTAGGGATGGGGAACACCATATATTTT,CASSQGLGMGNTIYF
-,TRBD1,TRBV19,TRBJ2-7,TGTGCCAGTAGTGCCCGGGACAGGGCGGCCGAGCAGTACTTC,CASSARDRAAEQYF
-,TRBD1,TRBV2,TRBJ1-4,TGTGCCAGCACCCCAGGGGGCTATGAAAAACTGTTTTTT,CASTPGGYEKLFF
-,TRBD2,TRBV4-1,TRBJ2-7,TGCGCCAGCAGCCAAATTTCCCGGGGCAGGACTAGGGAGCAGTACTTC,CASSQISRGRTREQYF
-,-,TRBV6-2/TRBV6-3,TRBJ1-1,TGTGCCAGCAGCTCAGGGTGGGGCACTGAAGCTTTCTTT,CASSSGWGTEAFF
-,TRBD1,TRBV18,TRBJ1-1,TGTGCCAGCTCACCCGACTTTACGACAGGGCAGATGAACACTGAAGCTTTCTTT,CASSPDFTTGQMNTEAFF
-,TRBD1,TRBV2,TRBJ1-4,TGTGCCAGCAGTGTCAACCGACAGGGAGTAAGTGAAAAACTGTTTTTT,CASSVNRQGVSEKLFF
-,TRBD1,TRBV28,TRBJ2-3,TGTGCCAGCAGTTTATGGGGACAGAAGTTCACCATTAGCACAGATACGCAGTATTTT,CASSLWGQKFTISTDTQYF
-,-,TRBV4-2,TRBJ1-2,TGTGCCAGCAGCCCCGAGGAAGGGGAAGGGAGTGGCTACACCTTC,CASSPEEGEGSGYTF
once,-,TRBV2,TRBJ2-1,TGTGCCAGCAGTGACTTCAGGAGCTCCTACAATGAGCAGTTCTTC,CASSDFRSSYNEQFF